A single sample gave rise to the 10 T cell receptor beta chains below, sequenced in a study of blood T cell repertoires in COVID-19. Assay: immunoSEQ multiplex PCR; the TCRdb copy retains only in-frame clones and omits some. The sample lists approximately 36,000 clones, around 74% occurring once. The sample consisted of peripheral blood. These receptors were taken from a man aged 65-85 years with COVID-19, enrolled during active disease.

V and J are TRBV10-3 and TRBJ2-7; D is undetermined. V lost 5 bases and J 3 bases, leaving 8 bases between the germline ends. CDR1 and CDR2 from the germline V gene are ENHRY and SYGVKD. The CDR3 length is 12 residues. The CDR3 sequence is CAISQQYYEQYF. In nucleotides, the CDR3 is TGTGCCATCAGTCAACAGTACTACGAGCAGTACTTC.

This clone was detected only once. This chain joins TRBV5-1 and TRBJ1-4; D gene unclear. Between the trimmed V and J ends, which lost 0 bases and 6 bases, there was a span of 6 bases. In germline, CDR1 is SGHRS, CDR2 YFSETQ. The CDR3 is 13 amino acids. CDR3 region: CASSLGTDEKLFF. DNA of the CDR3: TGCGCCAGCAGCTTGGGGACTGATGAAAAACTGTTTTTT.

The chain combines TRBV2 with TRBJ2-2; no reliable D call. V was clipped by 1 base and J by 5 bases, with 5 bases between them. Germline-derived CDR1 and CDR2 are SNHLY and FYNNEI. The CDR3 contains 13 residues. The CDR3 DNA is TGTGCCAGCAGTGAAGAGCTTACCGGGGAGCTGTTTTTT. Its protein is CASSEELTGELFF.

This clone came up a few times. V is TRBV12-3 or TRBV12-4 and J is TRBJ1-6, with D uncertain. There are 12 residues in the CDR3. V lost 2 bases and J 14 bases, leaving 10 bases between the germline ends. CDR3 protein: CASSLPGVTLHF. The CDR3 DNA is TGTGCCAGCAGTTTACCCGGGGTGACCCTCCACTTT.

In DNA, the CDR3 is TGTGCCACCAGCAGAGATCAGGTCCGGCAGTTCTTC. Protein: CATSRDQVRQFF. The rearrangement links TRBV15 to TRBJ2-1; D is uncertain. This CDR3 is 12 amino acids long. The V and J ends lost 0 bases and 12 bases respectively, with 9 bases between them. Germline CDR1 LNHNV, CDR2 YYDKDF (reference sequence).

J is TRBJ1-1 and V is TRBV2; D is uncertain. Trimming cost V 7 bases and J 4 bases, with 10 bases left between them. The CDR3 has 12 residues. CDR1 and CDR2 from the germline V gene are SNHLY and FYNNEI. CDR3 protein: CASKRQITEAFF. The CDR3 nucleotides are TGTGCCAGCAAGCGGCAGATCACTGAAGCTTTCTTT.

This clone was detected only once. J is TRBJ1-4 and V is TRBV18; 7 bases are a match to TRBD1. This CDR3 comprises 16 residues. Unmatched junction bases numbered 7, after V lost 3 bases and J lost 3 bases. Per the germline V gene, CDR1 is KGHSH and CDR2 is LQKENI. Written as DNA, the CDR3 is TGTGCCAGCTCACCGGAGGGGGCGATCGCTAATGAAAAACTGTTTTTT. Its protein is CASSPEGAIANEKLFF.

V usage is TRBV5-5 and J usage is TRBJ2-1, with TRBD1 identical over 8 bases. The V segment lost 4 bases and the J segment 6 bases; nucleotides outside the gene matches: 12. Germline V gene sequence: CDR1 SGHKS, CDR2 YYEKEE (reference sequence). The CDR3 is made up of 16 amino acids. CDR3 DNA sequence: TGTGCCAGCAGCCCTACGGGGCAGGGGGCCAGCAATGAGCAGTTCTTC. This encodes CASSPTGQGASNEQFF.

Only one count was recorded for this clone. This rearrangement joins TRBV4-1 to TRBJ2-7; D unclear. Germline V lookup: CDR1 MGHRA, CDR2 YSYEKL. Trimming stripped 1 base from V and 2 bases from J, with 9 bases between. The CDR3 spans 14 residues. CDR3 residues: CASSQAPGAYEQYF. DNA for the CDR3: TGCGCCAGCAGCCAAGCCCCCGGAGCCTACGAGCAGTACTTC.

CDR3 residues: CASSPRLAGGRAGELFF. CDR3 nucleotide sequence: TGTGCCAGCAGCCCCAGACTAGCGGGGGGCCGGGCCGGGGAGCTGTTTTTT. The chain joins TRBV7-2 to TRBJ2-2; 13 positions agree with TRBD2. J lost 6 bases, V lost 5 bases, and 9 bases had no gene match. The CDR3 runs to 17 residues. Germline CDR1 reads SGHTA; CDR2 reads FQGNSA.